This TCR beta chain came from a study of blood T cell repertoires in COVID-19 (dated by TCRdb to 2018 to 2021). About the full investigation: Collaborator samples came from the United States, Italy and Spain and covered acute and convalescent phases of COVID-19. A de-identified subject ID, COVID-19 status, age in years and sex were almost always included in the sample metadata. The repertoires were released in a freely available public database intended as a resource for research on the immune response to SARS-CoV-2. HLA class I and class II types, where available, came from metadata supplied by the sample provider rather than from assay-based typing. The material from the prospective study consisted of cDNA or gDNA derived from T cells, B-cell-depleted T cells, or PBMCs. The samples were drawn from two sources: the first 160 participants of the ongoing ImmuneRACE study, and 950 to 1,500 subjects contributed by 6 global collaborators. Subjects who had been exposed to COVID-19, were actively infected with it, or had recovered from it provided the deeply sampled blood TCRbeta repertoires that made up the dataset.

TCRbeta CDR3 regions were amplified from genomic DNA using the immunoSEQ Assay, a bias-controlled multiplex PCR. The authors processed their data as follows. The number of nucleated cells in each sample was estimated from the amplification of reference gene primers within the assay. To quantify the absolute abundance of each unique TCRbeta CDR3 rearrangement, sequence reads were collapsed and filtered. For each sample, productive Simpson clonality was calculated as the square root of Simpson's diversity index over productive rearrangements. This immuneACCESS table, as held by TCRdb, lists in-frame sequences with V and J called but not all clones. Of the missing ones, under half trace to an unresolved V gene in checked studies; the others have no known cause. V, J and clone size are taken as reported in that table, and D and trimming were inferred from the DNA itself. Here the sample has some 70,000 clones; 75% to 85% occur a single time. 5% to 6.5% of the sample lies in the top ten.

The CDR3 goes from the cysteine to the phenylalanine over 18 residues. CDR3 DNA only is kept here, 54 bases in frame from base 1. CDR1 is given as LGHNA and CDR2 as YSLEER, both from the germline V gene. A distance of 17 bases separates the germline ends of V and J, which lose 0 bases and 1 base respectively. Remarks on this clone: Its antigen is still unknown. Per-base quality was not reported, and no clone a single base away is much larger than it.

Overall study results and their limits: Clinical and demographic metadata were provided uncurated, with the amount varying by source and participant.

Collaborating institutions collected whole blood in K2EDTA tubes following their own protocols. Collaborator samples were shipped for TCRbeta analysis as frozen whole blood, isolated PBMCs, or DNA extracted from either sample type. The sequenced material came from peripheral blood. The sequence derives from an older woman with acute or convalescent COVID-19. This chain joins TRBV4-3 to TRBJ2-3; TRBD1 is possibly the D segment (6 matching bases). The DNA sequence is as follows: TGCGCCAGCAGCCAAGATGTAGTAGGGGGAGACCGCACAGATACGCAGTATTTT. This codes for CASSQDVVGGDRTDTQYF.